Sequencing of this T cell receptor (beta chain) was carried out in a study of T cells in Graves' hyperthyroidism and ophthalmopathy (dated by TCRdb to the late 2010s). A note on the overall study: Peripheral blood samples were taken at initial diagnosis, before any treatment was given. A discovery cohort of around 100 patients, approximately 45 with Graves' ophthalmopathy and approximately 55 with stable Graves' hyperthyroidism, was used to find distinguishing TCR V-J signatures. Prospective prediction of ophthalmopathy was tested in an independent validation cohort of 18 hyperthyroidism patients and 15 to 17 patients who later progressed to ophthalmopathy. The 95 to 100 discovery patients were divided at random into training and test sets in a 7:3 ratio. In addition, the study compared T-cell repertoires in thyroid tissue and in blood from five or six Graves' hyperthyroidism patients. Once sampling was done, hyperthyroidism patients were given methimazole at a starting dose of 30 mg daily, whereas ophthalmopathy patients were given high-dose intravenous methylprednisolone. According to the paper, TCR Vbeta CDR3 sequencing was carried out on about 140 peripheral blood samples, which came from approximately 43 ophthalmopathy, roughly 75 hyperthyroidism and approximately 17 progressor patients. What the authors observed across the whole study: No statistical method was used to fix the sample size in advance, and group allocation was not hidden from the investigators. In validation, the model predicted progression to ophthalmopathy with over 65% sensitivity and 72% to 75% specificity, a median of 6.5 months before onset. Blood samples also contained most of the expanded thyroid clonotypes (frequency above 0.001), which suggests that blood repertoires may reflect thyroid immune responses. A model built on a 13 V-J signature distinguished ophthalmopathy from stable hyperthyroidism, reaching approximately 89% sensitivity and about 81% specificity in cross-validation and 80%/75% in testing.

Relative to germline, V is missing 8 bases and J is missing 4 bases, with 2 bases of the junction outside any gene match. In the germline V gene, CDR1 corresponds to ENHRY and CDR2 to SYGVKD. From its cysteine to its phenylalanine, the CDR3 spans 12 amino acids. This entry keeps only the CDR3 DNA: 36 bases, framed from base 1. A patient counted as having stable Graves' hyperthyroidism if no progression to ophthalmopathy occurred over 18 months of follow-up. Hyperthyroidism patients were newly diagnosed, had a disease duration of under 2 months, and were aged 18 to 65 years. Patients with uncontrolled infections, other autoimmune diseases, pregnancy or lactation were excluded. Diagnoses were established on the basis of clinical symptoms, serum thyroxine and TRAb, thyroid ultrasound, and orbital computed tomography. PBMCs were isolated from about 9.2 ml of fresh peripheral blood by Ficoll-Paque density gradient centrifugation. Total RNA was extracted using Trizol reagent, and RNA quality was assessed on an Agilent 2100 Bioanalyzer.

The TCR beta CDR3 regions were amplified from RNA transcripts. The TCR CDR3 was subjected to a first round of RT-PCR using the HTBI primer set and the Qiagen OneStep RT-PCR kit. Libraries were constructed in a second round of multiplex PCR, after which size selection and purification were performed. The libraries were sequenced on an Illumina HiSeq2000 using paired-end 100 bp reads. The paper's processing steps were these. SOAPnuke was used to process the raw data, removing reads that contained adapters or uncalled bases, had a mean Phred below 15, or lacked an exact match to the constant primer or identifier. COPE v1.2.5 was used to merge high-quality paired reads, and clonotypes were defined as unique nucleotide sequences. MiTCR v1.1 was used to align the clonotypes against IMGT TRBV, TRBD and TRBJ reference segments. The analysis was restricted to V-J combinations with a frequency above 0.0001, which together covered just over 98% of the repertoires. A TCS score was defined as the ratio between F50 (clonal expansion) and ExV (chaos), using BLOSUM62-based TCRdist between CDR3 peptides within each V-J. Welch's t-statistics and random forest reduced around 520 V-J features to 13, which were used in a naive Bayes classifier (R e1071). TCRdb handled the public reads itself, with Q25 trimming in fastp and clone calling in MiXCR, and kept productive beta chains. Rows with one shared CDR3 protein collapse into an entry with the most common genes and DNA. The V and J calls come from TCRdb's annotation, not from the publication. The sample data list hundreds of thousands of distinct CDR3 sequences, and roughly 13% of these were observed just once. Of the sample, 9.2% is held by the ten largest clones.

This clonotype was seen more than once but under ten times. Its antigen is still unknown. No clone much larger than this one lies a single base away; base qualities are absent. The rearrangement joined TRBV10-3 to TRBJ2-7, with TRBD1 matching 10 junction bases. The source material was blood. The receptor comes from a woman aged 18-30 years with Graves' hyperthyroidism. The sequenced DNA: TGTGCCATCCGGGACAGGGGATACGAGCAGTACTTC. This codes for CAIRDRGYEQYF.